This T cell receptor beta chain was retrieved from a study of radiation and T cells in renal cell carcinoma. Findings and limits, study-wide: Pretreatment tumor biopsies were lacking, so baseline clonotypes are unknown.

About this clone: Its antigen remains unknown.

Described time point: blood 4 weeks post-SBRT, at nephrectomy. Treatment of the sample: 15 Gy SBRT to primary tumor, nephrectomy 4 weeks later. Serial blood draws occurred at baseline and 2 and 4 weeks post-SBRT. Clear cell pathology was present in this patient's renal cell carcinoma. With 4 bases removed from V and 7 bases from J, the gap between germline ends came to 22 bases. From germline, CDR1 is GTSNPN and CDR2 SVGIG (reference sequence). The CDR3 has 15 amino acids. The method was immunoSEQ multiplex PCR; TCRdb's version includes in-frame clones alone and lacks a portion of them. Among some 150,000 clones listed, approximately 86% were seen once.

The sample here was blood, taken from a patient whose treatment included radiotherapy and nephrectomy. This sequence originates from a woman in her fifties or sixties with renal cell carcinoma. The V and J genes are TRBV30 and TRBJ2-5; possibly TRBD1 for D (5 bases). In DNA form, the CDR3 reads TGTGCCTGGAATCCCACGGACAATCGCCTGGGGACCCAGTACTTC. Translated, it gives CAWNPTDNRLGTQYF.